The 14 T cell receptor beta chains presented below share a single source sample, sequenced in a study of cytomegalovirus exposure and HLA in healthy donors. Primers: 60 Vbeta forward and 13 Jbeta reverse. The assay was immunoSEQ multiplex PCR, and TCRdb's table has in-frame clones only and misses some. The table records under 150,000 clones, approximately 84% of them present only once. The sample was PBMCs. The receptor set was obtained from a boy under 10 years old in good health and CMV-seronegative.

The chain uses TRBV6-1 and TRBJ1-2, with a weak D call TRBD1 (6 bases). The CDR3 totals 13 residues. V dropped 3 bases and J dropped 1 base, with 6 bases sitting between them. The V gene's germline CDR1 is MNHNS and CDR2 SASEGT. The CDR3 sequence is CASSDRGNYGYTF. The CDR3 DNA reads TGTGCCAGCAGTGACAGGGGTAACTATGGCTACACCTTC.

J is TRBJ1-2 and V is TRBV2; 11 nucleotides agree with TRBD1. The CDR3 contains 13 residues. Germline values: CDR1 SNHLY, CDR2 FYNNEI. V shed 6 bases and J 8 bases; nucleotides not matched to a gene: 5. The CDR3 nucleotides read TGTGCCAGCAGGGACAGGGGGCGTGGGGGCTACACCTTC. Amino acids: CASRDRGRGGYTF.

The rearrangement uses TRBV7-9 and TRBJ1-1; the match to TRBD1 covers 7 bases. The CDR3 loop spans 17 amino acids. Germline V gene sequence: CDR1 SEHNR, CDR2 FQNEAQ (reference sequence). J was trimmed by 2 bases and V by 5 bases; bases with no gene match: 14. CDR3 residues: CASSPSGTALINTEAFF. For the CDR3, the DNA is TGTGCCAGCAGCCCATCCGGGACAGCTTTAATCAACACTGAAGCTTTCTTT.

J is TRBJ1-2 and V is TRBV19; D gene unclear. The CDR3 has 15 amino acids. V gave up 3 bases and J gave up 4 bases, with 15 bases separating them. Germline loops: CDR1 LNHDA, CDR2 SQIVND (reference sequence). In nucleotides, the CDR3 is TGTGCCAGTAGTATCAACTCGGCCGGCGGCTATGGCTACACCTTC. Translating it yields CASSINSAGGYGYTF. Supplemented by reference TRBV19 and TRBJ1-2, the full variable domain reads DGGITQSPKYLFRKEGQNVTLSCEQNLNHDAMYWYRQDPGQGLRLIYYSQIVNDFQKGDIAEGYSVSREKKESFPLTVTSAQKNPTAFYLCASSINSAGGYGYTFGSGTRLTVV.

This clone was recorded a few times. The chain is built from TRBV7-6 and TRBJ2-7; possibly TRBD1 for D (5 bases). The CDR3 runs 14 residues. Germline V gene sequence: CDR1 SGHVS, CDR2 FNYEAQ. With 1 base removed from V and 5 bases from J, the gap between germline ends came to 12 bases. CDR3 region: CASSLDRLPDEQYF. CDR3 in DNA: TGTGCCAGCAGCTTAGACAGGCTCCCTGACGAGCAGTACTTC.

This CDR3 is CASSFGQGIPGELFF. CDR3 coding DNA: TGCGCCAGCAGCTTCGGACAGGGTATCCCCGGGGAGCTGTTTTTT. The rearrangement joins TRBV5-1 to TRBJ2-2, with 8 bases fitting TRBD1. The V segment lost 2 bases and the J segment 6 bases; nucleotides outside the gene matches: 6. The CDR3 totals 15 residues. Germline CDR1 reads SGHRS; CDR2 reads YFSETQ.

Here the CDR3 reads CASSQDKGAAGGDTQYF. CDR3 DNA: TGCGCCAGCAGCCAAGATAAGGGGGCGGCTGGGGGGGATACGCAGTATTTT. The V gene is TRBV4-1, the J gene TRBJ2-3; tentative D call: TRBD1 (7 bases). The CDR3 consists of 17 residues. V was cut by 0 bases and J by 6 bases, with 19 bases left in between. CDR1 is MGHRA, CDR2 YSYEKL, per germline.

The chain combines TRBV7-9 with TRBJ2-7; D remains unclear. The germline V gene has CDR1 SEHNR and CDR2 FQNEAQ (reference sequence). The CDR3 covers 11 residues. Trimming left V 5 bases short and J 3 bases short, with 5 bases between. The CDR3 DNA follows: TGTGCCAGCAGCCTATTCTACGAGCAGTACTTC. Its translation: CASSLFYEQYF.

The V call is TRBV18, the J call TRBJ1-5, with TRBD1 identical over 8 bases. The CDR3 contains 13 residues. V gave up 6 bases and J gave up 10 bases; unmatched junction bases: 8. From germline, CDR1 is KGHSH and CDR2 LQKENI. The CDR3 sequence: CASSPGQVEPQHF. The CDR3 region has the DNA TGTGCCAGCTCGCCGGGACAGGTGGAACCCCAGCATTTT.

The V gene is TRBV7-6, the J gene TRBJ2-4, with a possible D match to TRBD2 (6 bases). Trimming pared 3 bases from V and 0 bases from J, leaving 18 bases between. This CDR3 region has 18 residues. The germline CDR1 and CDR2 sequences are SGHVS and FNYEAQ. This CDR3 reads CASSLEGPSGLAKNIQYF. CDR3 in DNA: TGTGCCAGCAGCTTGGAGGGCCCTTCCGGCTTAGCCAAAAACATTCAGTACTTC.

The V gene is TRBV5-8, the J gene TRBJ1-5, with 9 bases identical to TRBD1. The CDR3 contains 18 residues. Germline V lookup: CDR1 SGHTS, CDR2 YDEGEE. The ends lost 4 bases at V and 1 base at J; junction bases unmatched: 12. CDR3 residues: CASSPGTGRVWSNQPQHF. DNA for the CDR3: TGTGCCAGCAGCCCAGGGACAGGGAGAGTTTGGAGCAATCAGCCCCAGCATTTT.

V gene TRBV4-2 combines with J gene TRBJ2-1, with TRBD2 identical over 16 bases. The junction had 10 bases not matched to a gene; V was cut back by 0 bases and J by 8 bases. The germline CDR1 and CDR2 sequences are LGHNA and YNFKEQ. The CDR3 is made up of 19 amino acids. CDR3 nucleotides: TGTGCCAGCAGCCAAGATCAGTTCCCCGGGACTAGCGGGAGGGATGAGCAGTTCTTC. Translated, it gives CASSQDQFPGTSGRDEQFF.

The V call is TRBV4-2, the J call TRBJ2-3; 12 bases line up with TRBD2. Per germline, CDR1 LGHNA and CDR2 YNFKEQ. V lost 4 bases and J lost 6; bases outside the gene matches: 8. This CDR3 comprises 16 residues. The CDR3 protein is CASSRLTSGSFDTQYF. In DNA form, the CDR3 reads TGTGCCAGCAGCCGACTGACTAGCGGGAGTTTTGATACGCAGTATTTT.

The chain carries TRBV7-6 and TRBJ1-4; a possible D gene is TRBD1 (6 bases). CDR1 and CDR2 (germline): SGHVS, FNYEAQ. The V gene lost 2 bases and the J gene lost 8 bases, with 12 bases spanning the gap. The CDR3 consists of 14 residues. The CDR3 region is CASSLLTGSEKLFF. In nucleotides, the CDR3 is TGTGCCAGCAGCTTATTAACAGGGAGCGAAAAACTGTTTTTT.